The source of this T cell receptor (beta chain) is a study of blood T cell repertoires in COVID-19. Looking at the study overall: Samples representing acute and convalescent COVID-19 were sourced from the United States, Italy and Spain. T cells, B-cell-depleted T cells, or PBMCs supplied cDNA or gDNA.

The CDR3 runs to 16 residues. Germline CDR1 LNHDA, CDR2 SQIVND (reference sequence). The V gene end was trimmed by 7 bases and the J gene end by 4 bases; junction bases not matched to a gene: 11. This table comes from immunoSEQ multiplex PCR, and its TCRdb copy is limited to in-frame clones, with some not included. The table records 100,000 or so clones, approximately 92% of them present only once. Source material: peripheral blood. The genes are TRBV19 and TRBJ2-1, with TRBD2 matching over 9 bases. This TCR came from a man between 65 and 79 years old with acute or convalescent COVID-19. The CDR3 nucleotides read TGTGCCAGTACCCCGATATCTAGCGGGATTTACAATGAGCAGTTCTTC. The encoded protein is CASTPISSGIYNEQFF.